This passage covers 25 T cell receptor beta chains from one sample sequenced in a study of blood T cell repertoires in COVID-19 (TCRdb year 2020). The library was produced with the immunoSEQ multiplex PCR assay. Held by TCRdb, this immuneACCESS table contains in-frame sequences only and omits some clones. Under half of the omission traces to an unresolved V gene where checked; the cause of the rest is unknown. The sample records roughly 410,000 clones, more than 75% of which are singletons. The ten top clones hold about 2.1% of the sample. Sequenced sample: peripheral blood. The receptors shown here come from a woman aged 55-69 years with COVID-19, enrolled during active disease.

The CDR3 nucleotides read TGTGCCAGCAGTTACGCGGGGGGCCCCCTGGCAGATACGCAGTATTTT. The encoded protein is CASSYAGGPLADTQYF. The rearrangement joins TRBV6-5 to TRBJ2-3; TRBD2 agrees at 8 bases. Germline V gene sequence: CDR1 MNHEY, CDR2 SVGAGI. Trimming cost V 2 bases and J 4 bases; bases outside gene matches: 8. The CDR3 is made up of 16 amino acids.

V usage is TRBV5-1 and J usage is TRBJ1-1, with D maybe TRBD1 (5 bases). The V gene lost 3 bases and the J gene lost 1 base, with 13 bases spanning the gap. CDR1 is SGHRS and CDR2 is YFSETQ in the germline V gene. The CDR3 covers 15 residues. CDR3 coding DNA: TGCGCCAGCAGCTCCCAGGGTACCGAGAACACTGAAGCTTTCTTT. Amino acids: CASSSQGTENTEAFF.

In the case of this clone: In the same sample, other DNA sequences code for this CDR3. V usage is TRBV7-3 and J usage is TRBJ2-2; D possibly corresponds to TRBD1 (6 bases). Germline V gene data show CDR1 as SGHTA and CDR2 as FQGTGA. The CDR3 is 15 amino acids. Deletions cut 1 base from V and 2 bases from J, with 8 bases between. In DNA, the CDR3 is TGTGCCAGCAGCTTAAAAGGGGGAAACACCGGGGAGCTGTTTTTT. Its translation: CASSLKGGNTGELFF.

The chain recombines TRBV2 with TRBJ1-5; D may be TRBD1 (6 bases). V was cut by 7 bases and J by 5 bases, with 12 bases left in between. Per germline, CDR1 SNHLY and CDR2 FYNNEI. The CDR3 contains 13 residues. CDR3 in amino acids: CASKQGQDQPQHF. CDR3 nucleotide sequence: TGTGCCAGCAAACAGGGTCAGGATCAGCCCCAGCATTTT.

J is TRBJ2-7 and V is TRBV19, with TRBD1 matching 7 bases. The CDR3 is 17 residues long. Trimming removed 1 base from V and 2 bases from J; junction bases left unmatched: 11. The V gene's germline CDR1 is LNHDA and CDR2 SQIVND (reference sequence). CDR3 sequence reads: CASSIALKAQGAYEQYF. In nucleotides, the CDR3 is TGTGCCAGTAGTATAGCTCTCAAGGCCCAGGGGGCCTACGAGCAGTACTTC. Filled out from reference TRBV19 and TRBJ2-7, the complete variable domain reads DGGITQSPKYLFRKEGQNVTLSCEQNLNHDAMYWYRQDPGQGLRLIYYSQIVNDFQKGDIAEGYSVSREKKESFPLTVTSAQKNPTAFYLCASSIALKAQGAYEQYFGPGTRLTVT.

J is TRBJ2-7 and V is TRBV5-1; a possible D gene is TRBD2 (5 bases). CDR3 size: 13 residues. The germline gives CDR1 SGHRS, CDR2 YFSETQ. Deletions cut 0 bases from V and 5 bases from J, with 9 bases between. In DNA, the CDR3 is TGCGCCAGCAGCTTGGGGTCCGGGAACGAGCAGTACTTC. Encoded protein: CASSLGSGNEQYF.

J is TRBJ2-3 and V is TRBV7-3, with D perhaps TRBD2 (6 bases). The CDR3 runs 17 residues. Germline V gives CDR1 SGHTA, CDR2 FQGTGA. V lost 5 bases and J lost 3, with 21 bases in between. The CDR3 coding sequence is TGTGCCAGCAGCCCCCATCTCGGGGTAGGAGGGACAGATACGCAGTATTTT. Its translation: CASSPHLGVGGTDTQYF.

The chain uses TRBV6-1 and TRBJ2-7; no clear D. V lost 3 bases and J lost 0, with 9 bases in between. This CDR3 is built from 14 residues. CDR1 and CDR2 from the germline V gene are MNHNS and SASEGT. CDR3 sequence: CASSDRGSSYEQYF. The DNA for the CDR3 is TGTGCCAGCAGTGACAGAGGCAGCTCCTACGAGCAGTACTTC.

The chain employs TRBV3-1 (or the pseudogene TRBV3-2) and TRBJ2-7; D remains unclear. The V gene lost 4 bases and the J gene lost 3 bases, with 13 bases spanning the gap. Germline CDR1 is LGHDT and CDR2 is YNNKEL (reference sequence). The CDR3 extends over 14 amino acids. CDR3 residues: CASSRPSTSYEQYF. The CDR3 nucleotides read TGTGCCAGCAGCCGCCCCTCCACAAGCTACGAGCAGTACTTC.

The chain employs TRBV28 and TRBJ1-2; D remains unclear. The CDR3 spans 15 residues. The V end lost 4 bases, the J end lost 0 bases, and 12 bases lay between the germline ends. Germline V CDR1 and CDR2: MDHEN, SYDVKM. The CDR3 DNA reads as TGTGCCAGCAGTTCCCCCGGTACCACTAACTATGGCTACACCTTC. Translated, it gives CASSSPGTTNYGYTF.

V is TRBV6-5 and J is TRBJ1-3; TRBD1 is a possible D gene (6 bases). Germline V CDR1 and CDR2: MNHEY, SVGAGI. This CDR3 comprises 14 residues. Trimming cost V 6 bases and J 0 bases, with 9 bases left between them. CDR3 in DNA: TGTGCCAGCAGCAGGACAGTCTCTGGAAACACCATATATTTT. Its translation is CASSRTVSGNTIYF.

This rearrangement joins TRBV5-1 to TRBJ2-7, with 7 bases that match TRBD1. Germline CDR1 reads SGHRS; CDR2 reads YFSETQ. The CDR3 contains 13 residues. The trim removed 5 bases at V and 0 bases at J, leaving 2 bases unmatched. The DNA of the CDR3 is TGCGCCAGCAGTCGGACAGGCTCCTACGAGCAGTACTTC. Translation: CASSRTGSYEQYF.

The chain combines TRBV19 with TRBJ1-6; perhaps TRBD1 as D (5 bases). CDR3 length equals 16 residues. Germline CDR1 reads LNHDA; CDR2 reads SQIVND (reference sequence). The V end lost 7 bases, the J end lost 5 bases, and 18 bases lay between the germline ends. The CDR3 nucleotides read TGTGCCAGTATTAAAGACCCGGGACTGAATAATTCACCCCTCCACTTT. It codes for CASIKDPGLNNSPLHF.

This chain's CDR3 is CASSQTGTGMYYEQYF. CDR3 nucleotides: TGCGCCAGCAGCCAAACCGGGACAGGGATGTACTACGAGCAGTACTTC. The rearrangement uses TRBV4-1 and TRBJ2-7; 9 bases fit TRBD1. After removal of 2 bases from V and 3 bases from J, the junction contained 8 bases not matched to a gene. The CDR3 has 16 residues. Germline CDR1 MGHRA, CDR2 YSYEKL.

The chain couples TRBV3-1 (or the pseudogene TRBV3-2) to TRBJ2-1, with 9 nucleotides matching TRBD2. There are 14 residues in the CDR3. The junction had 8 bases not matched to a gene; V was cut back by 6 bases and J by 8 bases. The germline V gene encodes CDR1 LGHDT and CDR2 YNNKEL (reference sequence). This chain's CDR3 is CASSKGLAGYEQFF. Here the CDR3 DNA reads TGTGCCAGCAGTAAGGGGCTAGCGGGGTATGAGCAGTTCTTC.

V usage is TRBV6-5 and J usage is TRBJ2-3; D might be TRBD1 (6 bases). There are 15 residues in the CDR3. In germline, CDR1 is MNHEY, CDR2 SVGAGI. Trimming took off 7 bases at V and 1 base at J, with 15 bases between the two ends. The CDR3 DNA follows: TGTGCCAGCAACCAGGGGTGGGATGGCACAGATACGCAGTATTTT. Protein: CASNQGWDGTDTQYF.

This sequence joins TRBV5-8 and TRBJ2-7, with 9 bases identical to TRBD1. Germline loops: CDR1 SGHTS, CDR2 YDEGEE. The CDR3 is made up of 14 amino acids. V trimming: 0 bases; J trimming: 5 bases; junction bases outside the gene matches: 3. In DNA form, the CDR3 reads TGTGCCAGCAGCTTGGGGACAGGGGTCCACGAGCAGTACTTC. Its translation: CASSLGTGVHEQYF.

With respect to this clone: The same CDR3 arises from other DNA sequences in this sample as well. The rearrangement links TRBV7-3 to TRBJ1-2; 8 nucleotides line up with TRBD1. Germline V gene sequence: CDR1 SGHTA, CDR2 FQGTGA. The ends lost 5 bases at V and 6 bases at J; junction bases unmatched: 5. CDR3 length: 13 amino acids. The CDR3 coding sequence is TGTGCCAGCAGCCTAGCGACAGGGGATGGCTACACCTTC. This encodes CASSLATGDGYTF.

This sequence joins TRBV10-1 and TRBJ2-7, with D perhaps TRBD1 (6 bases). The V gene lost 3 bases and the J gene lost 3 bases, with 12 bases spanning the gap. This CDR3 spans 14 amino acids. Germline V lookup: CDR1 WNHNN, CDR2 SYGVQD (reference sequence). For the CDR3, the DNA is TGCGCCAGCAGTGAACGGACAGACCACTACGAGCAGTACTTC. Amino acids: CASSERTDHYEQYF.

In nucleotides, the CDR3 is TGTGCCAGCAGCTTAGACAGGGCGGGCTACGAGCAGTACTTC. This gives the protein CASSLDRAGYEQYF. V and J are TRBV7-8 and TRBJ2-7, with a tentative D call TRBD1 (6 bases). The CDR3 contains 14 residues. Germline lookup yields CDR1 SGHVS and CDR2 FQNEAQ. V shed 1 base and J shed 3 bases, with 10 bases lying between them.

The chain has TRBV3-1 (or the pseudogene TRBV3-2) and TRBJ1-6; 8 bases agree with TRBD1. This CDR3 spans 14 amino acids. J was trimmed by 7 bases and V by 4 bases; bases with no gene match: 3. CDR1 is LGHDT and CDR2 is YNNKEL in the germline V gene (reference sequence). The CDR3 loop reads CASSLRTGNSPLHF. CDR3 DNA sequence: TGTGCCAGCAGCCTTAGGACAGGGAATTCACCCCTCCACTTT.

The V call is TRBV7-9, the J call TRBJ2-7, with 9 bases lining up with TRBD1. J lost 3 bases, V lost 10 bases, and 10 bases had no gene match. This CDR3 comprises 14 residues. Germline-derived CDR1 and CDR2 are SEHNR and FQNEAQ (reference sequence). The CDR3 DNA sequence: TGTGCCACCAGGGGACAGGGTTGGATCTACGAGCAGTACTTC. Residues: CATRGQGWIYEQYF.

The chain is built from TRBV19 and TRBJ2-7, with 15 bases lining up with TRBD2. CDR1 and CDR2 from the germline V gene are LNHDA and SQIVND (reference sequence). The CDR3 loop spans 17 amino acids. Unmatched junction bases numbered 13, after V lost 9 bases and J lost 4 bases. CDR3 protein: CASSGTSGGSPIYEQYF. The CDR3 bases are TGTGCCAGCTCCGGGACTAGCGGGGGGAGCCCTATATACGAGCAGTACTTC.

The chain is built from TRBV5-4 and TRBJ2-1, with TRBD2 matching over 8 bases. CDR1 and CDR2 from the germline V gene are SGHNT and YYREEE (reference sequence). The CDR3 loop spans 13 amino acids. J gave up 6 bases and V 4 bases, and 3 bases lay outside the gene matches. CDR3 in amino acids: CASSPRGANEQFF. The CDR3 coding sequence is TGTGCCAGCAGCCCGCGGGGGGCCAATGAGCAGTTCTTC.

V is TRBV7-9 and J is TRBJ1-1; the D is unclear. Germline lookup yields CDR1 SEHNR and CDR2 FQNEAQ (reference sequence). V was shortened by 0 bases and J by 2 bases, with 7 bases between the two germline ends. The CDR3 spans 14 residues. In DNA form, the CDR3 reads TGTGCCAGCAGCTTAGCCGGGTTTAACACTGAAGCTTTCTTT. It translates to CASSLAGFNTEAFF. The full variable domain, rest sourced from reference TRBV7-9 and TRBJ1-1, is DTGVSQNPRHKITKRGQNVTFRCDPISEHNRLYWYRQTLGQGPEFLTYFQNEAQLEKSRLLSDRFSAERPKGSFSTLEIQRTEQGDSAMYLCASSLAGFNTEAFFGQGTRLTVV.